This T cell receptor beta chain came from a study of spatial heterogeneity in lung cancer. Turning to the study itself: Raw reads showed each unique TCR and UMI combination turning up more than ten times on average. Whole-study results and caveats: Detection of ubiquitous tumor TCRs in blood was higher at resection than follow-up.

TCR cDNA molecules each had a unique molecular identifier. TCRdb itself ran the 5' RACE reads through MiXCR, one entry per CDR3 protein. The sample comprises 39,000 or so distinct CDR3 sequences, roughly 8% of which are singletons, and under 30% rests with the top ten. This clonotype has only a few counts. Its target is not known. V was clipped by 7 bases and J by 0 bases, with 13 bases between them. The V gene's germline CDR1 is MNHEY and CDR2 SVGAGI. There are 15 residues in the CDR3. Time point of the sample: sample taken at primary tumor resection. Whole RNA came from tumor, nontumor lung or frozen PBMC and was sequenced without being sorted. The cohort: under 80 early-stage, untreated non-small cell lung cancer patients.

This clonotype was sampled from a male donor with early-stage non-small cell lung cancer. This sample comprised PBMCs, obtained at surgery. V and J are TRBV6-5 and TRBJ2-1, with D tentatively TRBD1 (5 bases). CDR3 amino acids: CASTLDTRSYNEQFF. For the CDR3, the DNA is TGTGCCAGCACCCTGGACACTCGCTCCTACAATGAGCAGTTCTTC.